This T cell receptor (beta chain) originates from a study of shared clonotypes between healthy human individuals. General study findings and limits: Naive CD4 clonotypes overlapped across a few donors at roughly 5%. Researchers found naive subsets generally carried larger estimated richness than memory subsets.

As to this clone: Its antigen is still unknown.

CD45RO-negative, CCR7-selected cells formed the naive CD8 fraction, which excluded terminally differentiated effector memory CD45RA+ cells. V lost 3 bases, J lost 0 bases, and 8 bases stayed unmatched. The CDR3 extends over 17 amino acids. Germline assignment: CDR1 LNHDA and CDR2 SQIVND (reference sequence). Sequencing used immunoSEQ multiplex PCR; TCRdb keeps in-frame clones, though not all of them. The data show about 1,900,000 clones, 85% to 95% seen once. The chain has TRBV19 and TRBJ2-7, with 10 bases identical to TRBD1. This TCR was sampled from a man aged 18 to 30 in good health. Material: naive CD8+ T cells sorted from blood. The CDR3 DNA follows: TGTGCCAGTAGTATTCAGGCGGGACAGGGGACCTCCTACGAGCAGTACTTC. Its protein is CASSIQAGQGTSYEQYF.